The source of this TCR beta chain is a study of T cells after yellow fever vaccination. J lost 7 bases, V lost 1 base, and 7 bases had no gene match. CDR3 length equals 15 residues. Germline lookup yields CDR1 SGHTA and CDR2 FQGNSA. A few counts support this clonotype. Using its own MiXCR run on the 5' RACE reads, TCRdb lists one record per CDR3 protein. The data contain about 320,000 distinct CDR3 sequences, around 11% of them singletons. This sequence joins TRBV7-2 and TRBJ2-7, with 10 bases identical to TRBD2. The sequenced sample was CD4+ T cells sorted from PBMCs, obtained 45 days after the yellow fever booster vaccination. The clonotype originates from a man aged 18 to 29 who received the YFV17D yellow fever vaccine. The CDR3 sequence: CASSLGAGGPYEQYV. The CDR3 DNA is TGTGCCAGCAGCTTAGGAGCGGGGGGGCCGTATGAGCAGTACGTC.